This T cell receptor (beta chain) was sequenced in a study of tumor and adjacent non-tumor tissue in lung cancer. This sample's RNA came from whole unsorted tissue. More than 3 cm separated this lung sample from the edge of the tumor. In its sample, this clonotype ranks as medium-sized. What it binds is unknown. The library came from three nested PCR rounds adapted from ARM-PCR protocols. Using its own MiXCR run on the multiplex PCR reads, TCRdb lists one record per CDR3 protein. The sample lists tens of thousands of distinct CDR3 sequences, approximately 59% occurring once. General study results and limits: Shorter survival was associated with higher TCR diversity in tumors.

V lost 1 base, J lost 2 bases, and 9 bases lay in between. The germline CDR1 and CDR2 sequences are SGHAT and FQNNGV. The CDR3 has 15 amino acids. This chain joins TRBV11-2 and TRBJ1-5; TRBD1 might be the D (5 bases). The TCR was taken from a woman in her forties with non-small cell lung cancer. Sequencing input: distant non-tumor lung tissue. CDR3 sequence reads: CASSLGVGGNQPQHF. The DNA of the CDR3 is TGTGCCAGCAGCTTAGGTGTGGGGGGCAATCAGCCCCAGCATTTT.